The sequence of this TCR beta chain was determined in a study of blood T cell repertoires in COVID-19. In the study overall: Sites in the United States, Italy and Spain provided acute and convalescent COVID-19 samples. PBMCs, B-cell-depleted T cells, or T cells were the source of the cDNA or gDNA that made up the material.

One Seattle source followed patients from active infection through their disease course. Original handling: Amplification of reference gene primers provided the estimated nucleated cell counts. Sequenced by immunoSEQ multiplex PCR; TCRdb stores in-frame clones only, minus some. That table is the source of V, J and clone size, and D and trimming were worked out from the DNA. The top ten clones hold 6.3% of a sample with some 300,000 clones, approximately 90% of them seen once. The sequenced sample was peripheral blood. The sequence was obtained from a woman aged 50 to 60 with COVID-19, enrolled during active disease.

CDR3 bases: TGTGCCAGCAGCCATACAGGGGGCCAAAATGAAAAACTGTTTTTT. This gives the protein CASSHTGGQNEKLFF. The chain carries TRBV5-4 and TRBJ1-4; 9 bases align to TRBD1. Germline lookup yields CDR1 SGHNT and CDR2 YYREEE (reference sequence). The CDR3 length is 15 residues. With V trimmed by 4 bases and J by 5 bases, 6 bases remained unmatched.